This TCR beta chain was retrieved from a study of blood T cell repertoires in COVID-19 (dated by TCRdb to the early 2020s). With regard to the full study: Samples from collaborators originated in the United States, Italy and Spain and spanned both the acute and convalescent phases of COVID-19. The prospective study material was composed of cDNA or gDNA derived from T cells, B-cell-depleted T cells, or PBMCs. The samples were drawn from two sources: the first 160 participants of the ongoing ImmuneRACE study, and over 1,000 subjects contributed by 6 global collaborators. The dataset comprised deeply sampled blood TCRbeta repertoires from subjects exposed to, actively infected with, or recovered from COVID-19. The repertoires were made available in a free public database intended to serve as a resource for research on the immune response to SARS-CoV-2. Nearly every sample came with metadata listing a de-identified subject ID, COVID-19 status, age in years and sex. HLA class I and class II types, where available, came from metadata supplied by the sample provider rather than from assay-based typing.

TCRbeta CDR3 regions were amplified from genomic DNA using the immunoSEQ Assay, a bias-controlled multiplex PCR. On the authors' methods: The number of nucleated cells in each sample was estimated from the amplification of reference gene primers within the assay. To quantify the absolute abundance of each unique TCRbeta CDR3 rearrangement, sequence reads were collapsed and filtered. For each sample, productive Simpson clonality was calculated by taking the square root of Simpson's diversity index across productive rearrangements. The table was pulled from immuneACCESS by TCRdb, which kept in-frame rearrangements only. Such tables lose some clones; where checked, under half of the loss comes from unresolved V genes, and the rest has no known cause. That table supplies the V and J calls and clone size; D and trimming were determined from the DNA. In all, the sample holds approximately 200,000 clones, and about 81% of those were seen once. About 10% of the sample comes from the top ten.

Trimming removed 4 bases from V and 2 bases from J, leaving 12 bases between the germline ends. From its cysteine to its phenylalanine, the CDR3 spans 14 amino acids. The entry retains the CDR3 DNA only, 42 bases that are in frame from base 1. Sequences MGHRA (CDR1) and YSYEKL (CDR2) are obtained from the germline V gene. In Seattle, one collaborating source enrolled patients while the infection was active and tracked those patients longitudinally over the course of disease. Whole blood was collected in K2EDTA tubes by collaborating institutions according to the institutions' own protocols. Collaborator samples were shipped for TCRbeta analysis as frozen whole blood, isolated PBMCs, or DNA extracted from either sample type. The paper as a whole reports these results and caveats: The quantity of clinical and demographic metadata differed by source and by participant and was supplied without curation.

A word on this clone: Its antigen target is currently unknown. No per-base quality is available; no much larger clone lies one base away.

The receptor's source is a woman older than 75 with COVID-19, enrolled during active disease. Recombination linked TRBV4-1 to TRBJ2-7, and the D gene may be TRBD2, 6 bases matching. The sequenced material came from peripheral blood. The CDR3 protein is CASSPGRGTYEQYF. The nucleotide sequence reads TGCGCCAGCAGCCCAGGACGGGGGACCTACGAGCAGTACTTC.